What follows are 16 T cell receptor beta chains derived from one specimen sequenced in a study of PD-1 blockade in classical Hodgkin lymphoma. Assay: immunoSEQ multiplex PCR; the TCRdb copy retains only in-frame clones and omits some. The table lists approximately 51,000 clones, around 78% of them singletons. There was relapse after autologous stem cell transplantation in every patient, and there was variation in brentuximab vedotin exposure. The sequencing here drew on peripheral blood mononuclear cells (PBMCs), taken before the second cycle of nivolumab. The receptors come from a human donor with classical Hodgkin lymphoma.

J is TRBJ2-7 and V is TRBV7-8, with 8 bases fitting TRBD2. Germline trimming cut 5 bases from V and 5 bases from J; bases unmatched to any gene: 14. The CDR3 loop spans 16 amino acids. Germline values: CDR1 SGHVS, CDR2 FQNEAQ. The CDR3 loop is CASSLKTGLGFHEQYF. The CDR3 nucleotides read TGTGCCAGCAGCCTCAAAACGGGACTAGGATTCCACGAGCAGTACTTC.

The CDR3 sequence: CARAKAGGNNEQFF. The CDR3 DNA reads as TGTGCCAGAGCAAAAGCGGGAGGGAACAATGAGCAGTTCTTC. The V gene is TRBV28, the J gene TRBJ2-1; 10 nucleotides agree with TRBD2. The CDR3 extends over 14 amino acids. J gave up 5 bases and V 9 bases, and 7 bases lay outside the gene matches. Germline CDR1 reads MDHEN; CDR2 reads SYDVKM.

This clone was observed a few times. This chain connects TRBV20-1 to TRBJ2-7, with a possible D match to TRBD2 (6 bases). V was trimmed by 5 bases and J by 6 bases, leaving 8 bases between them. Germline V gene data show CDR1 as DFQATT and CDR2 as SNEGSKA (reference sequence). This CDR3 spans 10 amino acids. Written as DNA, the CDR3 is TGCAGTGCTCCGGGGGTCGAGCAGTACTTC. It specifies CSAPGVEQYF.

In this sample, this clone turned up a few times. V gene TRBV28 combines with J gene TRBJ2-7; a weak D match, TRBD2 (5 bases). V was shortened by 6 bases and J by 7 bases, with 19 bases between the two germline ends. The germline V gene encodes CDR1 MDHEN and CDR2 SYDVKM. The CDR3 has 14 residues. CDR3 bases: TGTGCCAGCAGCTTTCGGGTATCCGGAGGAGAGCAGTACTTC. This translates into CASSFRVSGGEQYF.

This clone has a single count. The chain uses TRBV7-2 and TRBJ1-1; TRBD1 matches 10 bases. V dropped 3 bases and J dropped 10; count of bases not matched to a gene: 5. The germline V gene has CDR1 SGHTA and CDR2 FQGNSA. The CDR3 spans 13 residues. The CDR3 loop is CASSFARDRGAFF. The CDR3, as DNA: TGTGCCAGCAGCTTCGCCCGGGACAGGGGAGCTTTCTTT.

V gene TRBV7-2 combines with J gene TRBJ2-1; D is possibly TRBD2 (5 bases). This CDR3 is built from 17 residues. V was clipped by 2 bases and J by 6 bases, with 20 bases between them. CDR1 and CDR2 from the germline V gene are SGHTA and FQGNSA. The CDR3 here is CASSLSPLAGLGNEQFF. As DNA, the CDR3 is TGTGCCAGCAGCTTATCGCCGCTAGCAGGTCTCGGCAATGAGCAGTTCTTC.

The table lists this clone with a few counts. V and J are TRBV2 and TRBJ1-2, with D perhaps matching TRBD1 (5 bases). V was pared by 2 bases and J by 6 bases, with 10 bases between. Germline CDR1 is SNHLY and CDR2 is FYNNEI. The CDR3 is made up of 13 amino acids. CDR3 loop: CASSEWSGNGYTF. The CDR3 region has the DNA TGTGCCAGCAGTGAATGGTCAGGGAATGGCTACACCTTC.

The chain is built from TRBV27 and TRBJ2-2; D is unresolved. The V gene's germline CDR1 is MNHEY and CDR2 SMNVEV (reference sequence). CDR3 length: 13 amino acids. V dropped 5 bases and J dropped 0 bases, with 4 bases sitting between them. CDR3 DNA: TGTGCCAGCAGTCCCCCGAACACCGGGGAGCTGTTTTTT. Residues: CASSPPNTGELFF.

The V and J genes are TRBV6-5 and TRBJ2-3; no definite D call. Per germline, CDR1 MNHEY and CDR2 SVGAGI. V was clipped by 6 bases and J by 5 bases, with 18 bases between them. There are 15 residues in the CDR3. The CDR3 coding sequence is TGTGCCAGCAGCCTTACGCCCTCCCTGGGAGATACGCAGTATTTT. As protein: CASSLTPSLGDTQYF.

A note on this clone: The junction departs from the called germline gene at one end, perhaps through a read error. This sequence joins TRBV6-5 and TRBJ2-7, with 13 bases identical to TRBD2. The CDR3 runs 13 residues. Germline loops: CDR1 MNHEY, CDR2 SVGAGI. This CDR3 is CASSPLAGGPQDF. CDR3 sequence (DNA): TGTGCCAGCAGCCCACTAGCGGGAGGGCCGCAAGACTTC.

The chain joins TRBV7-8 to TRBJ2-7; D call uncertain. V lost 1 base and J 7 bases, leaving 11 bases between the germline ends. CDR3 length: 13 residues. In germline, CDR1 is SGHVS, CDR2 FQNEAQ. CDR3 in amino acids: CASSLDAPREQYF. The DNA for the CDR3 is TGTGCCAGCAGCTTAGACGCTCCGAGGGAGCAGTACTTC.

This chain joins TRBV30 and TRBJ1-2; the D gene is possibly TRBD1 (6 bases). The CDR3 has 13 residues. Trimming cost V 0 bases and J 6 bases, with 11 bases left between them. Germline lookup yields CDR1 GTSNPN and CDR2 SVGIG (reference sequence). DNA for the CDR3: TGTGCCTGGAGTGTACGTACAGGGAATGGCTACACCTTC. Its protein is CAWSVRTGNGYTF.

V gene TRBV6-1 combines with J gene TRBJ1-4, with D possibly TRBD1 on 6 matching bases. CDR1 MNHNS and CDR2 SASEGT come from the germline V gene. CDR3 length equals 14 residues. V was trimmed by 2 bases and J by 5 bases, leaving 9 bases between them. The CDR3 bases are TGTGCCAGCAGTGAAAGGGGGACAAATGAAAAACTGTTTTTT. Its protein is CASSERGTNEKLFF.

The V gene is TRBV7-3, the J gene TRBJ2-5, with 7 bases identical to TRBD1. The CDR3 length is 14 residues. The germline gives CDR1 SGHTA, CDR2 FQGTGA. V shed 1 base, J shed 3 bases, and the junction held 2 bases outside the gene matches. This CDR3 reads CASSLKGTEETQYF. The CDR3 region has the DNA TGTGCCAGCAGCTTAAAGGGGACAGAAGAGACCCAGTACTTC.

The chain combines TRBV19 with TRBJ2-3, with D tentatively TRBD2 (6 bases). The CDR3 consists of 14 residues. Trimming left V 4 bases short and J 8 bases short, with 16 bases between. CDR1 LNHDA and CDR2 SQIVND come from the germline V gene (reference sequence). CDR3 DNA: TGTGCCAGTAGTAGGGCGGGGACGGCTAGTACGCAGTATTTT. Encoded protein: CASSRAGTASTQYF.

The V and J genes are TRBV6-6 and TRBJ2-7; no clear D. The CDR3 length is 13 residues. Trimming took off 6 bases at V and 1 base at J, with 10 bases between the two ends. Germline V gene sequence: CDR1 MNHNY, CDR2 SVGAGI (reference sequence). The DNA for the CDR3 is TGTGCCAGCAGCTTCCCGGGTTCCTACGAGCAGTACTTC. This codes for CASSFPGSYEQYF.